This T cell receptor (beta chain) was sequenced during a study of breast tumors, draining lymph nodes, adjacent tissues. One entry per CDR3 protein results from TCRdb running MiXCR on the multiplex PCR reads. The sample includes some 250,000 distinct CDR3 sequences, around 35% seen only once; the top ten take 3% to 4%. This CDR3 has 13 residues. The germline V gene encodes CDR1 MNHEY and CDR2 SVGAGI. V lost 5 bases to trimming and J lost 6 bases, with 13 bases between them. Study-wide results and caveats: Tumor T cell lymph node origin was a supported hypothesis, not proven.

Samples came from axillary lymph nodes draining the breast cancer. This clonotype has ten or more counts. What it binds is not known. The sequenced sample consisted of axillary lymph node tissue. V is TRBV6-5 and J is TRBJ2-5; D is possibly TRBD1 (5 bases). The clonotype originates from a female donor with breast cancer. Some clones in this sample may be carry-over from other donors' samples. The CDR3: CASSPRTRQTQYF. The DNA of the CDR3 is TGTGCCAGCAGTCCCCGGACAAGGCAGACCCAGTACTTC.